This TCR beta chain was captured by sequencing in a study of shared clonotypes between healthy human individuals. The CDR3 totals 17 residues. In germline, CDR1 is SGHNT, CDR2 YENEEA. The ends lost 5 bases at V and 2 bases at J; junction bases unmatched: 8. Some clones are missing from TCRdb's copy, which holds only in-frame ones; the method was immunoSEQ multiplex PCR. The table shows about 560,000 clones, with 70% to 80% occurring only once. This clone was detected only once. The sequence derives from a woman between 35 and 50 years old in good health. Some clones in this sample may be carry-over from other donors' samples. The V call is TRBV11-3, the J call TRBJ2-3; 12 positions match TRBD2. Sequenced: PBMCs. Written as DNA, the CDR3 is TGTGCCAGCAGCCCGGGGACTAGCGGGCCCGACACAGATACGCAGTATTTT. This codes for CASSPGTSGPDTDTQYF.